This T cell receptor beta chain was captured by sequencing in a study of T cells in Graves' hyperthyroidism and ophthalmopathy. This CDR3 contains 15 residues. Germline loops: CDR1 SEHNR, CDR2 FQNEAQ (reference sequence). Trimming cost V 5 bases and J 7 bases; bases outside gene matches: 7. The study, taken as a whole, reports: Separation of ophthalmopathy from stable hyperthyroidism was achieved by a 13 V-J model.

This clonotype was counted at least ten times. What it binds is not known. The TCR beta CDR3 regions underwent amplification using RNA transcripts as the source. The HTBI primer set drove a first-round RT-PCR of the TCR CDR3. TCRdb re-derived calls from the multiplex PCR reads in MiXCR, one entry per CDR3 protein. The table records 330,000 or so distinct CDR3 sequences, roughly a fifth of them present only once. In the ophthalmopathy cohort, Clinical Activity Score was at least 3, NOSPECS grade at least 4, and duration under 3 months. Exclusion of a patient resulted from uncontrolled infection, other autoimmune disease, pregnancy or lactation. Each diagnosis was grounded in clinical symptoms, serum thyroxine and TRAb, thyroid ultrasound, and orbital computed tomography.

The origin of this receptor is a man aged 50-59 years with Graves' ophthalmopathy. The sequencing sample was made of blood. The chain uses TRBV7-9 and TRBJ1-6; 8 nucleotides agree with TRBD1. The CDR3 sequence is CASSRDRGGNSPLHF. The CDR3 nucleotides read TGTGCCAGCAGCCGAGACAGGGGTGGAAATTCACCCCTCCACTTT.